This T cell receptor (beta chain) was sequenced during a study of identical twins. Study-wide results and limits: Within twin pairs, the out-of-frame alpha sequences they shared showed excess low generation probability.

The CDR3 has 18 residues. The V gene's germline CDR1 is MNHEY and CDR2 SVGAGI. Trimming took 4 bases from V and 5 from J; bases not matched to a gene: 17. cDNA molecules carried unique molecular identifiers, and template switching added a universal primer site. Each CDR3 protein is one row after TCRdb ran MiXCR on the 5' RACE reads. Here the sample spans about 1.7 million distinct CDR3 sequences, around 29% being singletons. As for this clonotype: Its cognate antigen is unknown.

The sequenced sample was cord blood. This TCR derives from a newborn girl in good health. V usage is TRBV6-5 and J usage is TRBJ2-1; 7 nucleotides agree with TRBD2. In DNA, the CDR3 is TGTGCCAGCAGTTCCCAAGTGGGAGGGCTGACAACTAACAATGAGCAGTTCTTC. Its protein is CASSSQVGGLTTNNEQFF.